This is a list of T cell receptor beta chains from one sample in a study of shared clonotypes between healthy human individuals. This table comes from immunoSEQ multiplex PCR, and its TCRdb copy is limited to in-frame clones, with some not included. In the table there are just over 2,000,000 clones, approximately 94% of which are singletons. What was sequenced was naive CD8+ T cells sorted from blood. Receptors were obtained from a man aged 18 to 29 in good health. CDR3s include the opening cysteine and the closing phenylalanine or tryptophan. A D gene is named only where the DNA matches it firmly. Where a row states a size, it is once, few, many or the class of an expanded clone; other rows omit it.

V	size	J	D	DNA	CDR3
TRBV6-5	.	TRBJ2-5	TRBD2	TGTGCCAGCAGTCCGCCGGACTATAGCGGGAGCGTGTACTTC	CASSPPDYSGSVYF
TRBV7-2	.	TRBJ2-3	.	TGTGCCAGCAGCTTCGGCTATAAATCCACAGATACGCAGTATTTT	CASSFGYKSTDTQYF
TRBV6-6	.	TRBJ2-7	.	TGTGCCAGCAGTTACTCGAATTCGCGGGTCCTAGGGTACTTC	CASSYSNSRVLGYF
TRBV10-2	.	TRBJ2-7	.	TGCGCCAGCAGCCGTGGGACTGGAGGCTACGAGCAGTACTTC	CASSRGTGGYEQYF
TRBV13	.	TRBJ2-1	TRBD2	TGTGCCAGCAGCGCCACTAGCGGGGGAACCAATGAGCAGTTCTTC	CASSATSGGTNEQFF
TRBV19	.	TRBJ2-7	.	TGTGCCAGTAGTATAGCTGACAGCTACGAGCAGTACTTC	CASSIADSYEQYF
TRBV7-9	once	TRBJ1-2	TRBD1	TGTGCCAGCAGGGCCACAGGGGGTGATGGCTACACCTTC	CASRATGGDGYTF
TRBV30	few	TRBJ1-3	.	TGTGCCTGGAGTGTCTCTGGAAACACCATATATTTT	CAWSVSGNTIYF
TRBV19	.	TRBJ1-5	.	TGTGCCAGTAGTATCTTCCCCTATAGCAATCAGCCCCAGCATTTT	CASSIFPYSNQPQHF
TRBV27	.	TRBJ1-1	.	TGTGCCAGCAGTTTCGGCGGCCCAAACACTGAAGCTTTCTTT	CASSFGGPNTEAFF
TRBV6-1	.	TRBJ2-7	.	TGTGCCAGCAGTGACTTAGGGGATCTCTACGAGCAGTACTTC	CASSDLGDLYEQYF
TRBV6-5	.	TRBJ2-7	.	TGTGCCAGCAGTTTAAACCGGGACCCAGACCCCTACGAGCAGTACTTC	CASSLNRDPDPYEQYF
TRBV7-6	.	TRBJ2-5	.	TGTGCCAGCAGCCGCGGGACAGCTCAAGAGACCCAGTACTTC	CASSRGTAQETQYF
TRBV11-3	.	TRBJ2-1	TRBD2	TGTGCCAGCAGTCCCGGGACTAGCGGATACAATGAGCAGTTCTTC	CASSPGTSGYNEQFF
TRBV5-6	.	TRBJ2-7	.	TGTGCCAGCAGCTTTCTCATCTCCTACGAGCAGTACTTC	CASSFLISYEQYF
TRBV5-6	.	TRBJ2-7	.	TGTGCCAGCAGCTTGGTATCTGGCGGGACCTACGAGCAGTACTTC	CASSLVSGGTYEQYF
TRBV27	.	TRBJ2-7	.	TGTGCCAGCAGTTTCGGCCACGAGCAGTACTTC	CASSFGHEQYF
TRBV10-3	.	TRBJ2-2	.	TGTGCCATCAGTGAGTCTAGCCCGGGCACCGGGGAGCTGTTTTTT	CAISESSPGTGELFF
TRBV11-2	.	TRBJ2-1	.	TGTGCCAGCACCCGTTTGGGCGGGAACGATGAGCAGTTCTTC	CASTRLGGNDEQFF
TRBV6-5	.	TRBJ1-1	.	TGTGCCAGCAGTTTCGATACAGGGTCTTTAAGAGCTTTCTTT	CASSFDTGSLRAFF
TRBV6-5	.	TRBJ2-5	TRBD2	TGTGCCAGCAGAGATCGACTAGCGGGAGACGAGACCCAGTACTTC	CASRDRLAGDETQYF
TRBV4-1	.	TRBJ1-6	.	TGCGCCAGCAGCCCTTTCGAAAGGGGATCCTCCTATAATTCACCCCTCCACTTT	CASSPFERGSSYNSPLHF
TRBV2	.	TRBJ1-2	.	TGTGCCAGCAGTGCAGGGATTGGGTATGGCTACACCTTC	CASSAGIGYGYTF
TRBV19	.	TRBJ2-7	.	TGTGCCAGTAGTATGACAGGACCATCCTACGAGCAGTACTTC	CASSMTGPSYEQYF
TRBV7-9	.	TRBJ1-4	.	TGTGCCAGCAGCTTAGCAGGAGGGGCGCAGTCCCCTAATGAAAAACTGTTTTTT	CASSLAGGAQSPNEKLFF
TRBV7-9	.	TRBJ2-7	.	TGTGCCAGCAGCATGGACAGCGCCCGATACGAGCAGTACTTC	CASSMDSARYEQYF
TRBV4-1	.	TRBJ1-4	.	TGCGCCAGCAGCCCCCGAGCAGCAACTAATGAAAAACTGTTTTTT	CASSPRAATNEKLFF
TRBV7-9	.	TRBJ2-7	.	TGTGCCAGCAGTCACCCGAGGGATAGGTTGGGCGAGCAGTACTTC	CASSHPRDRLGEQYF
TRBV6-5	once	TRBJ1-2	TRBD1	TGTGCCAGCAGTGTTGGACAGGGAGGAAACTATGGCTACACCTTC	CASSVGQGGNYGYTF
TRBV4-3	.	TRBJ2-7	TRBD1	TGCGCCAGCAGCCAAGATCCCACAGGGGCGCACTCGGACGAGCAGTACTTC	CASSQDPTGAHSDEQYF
TRBV7-8	.	TRBJ2-5	.	TGTGCCAGCGATCCACAGGTTTCAGAGACCCAGTACTTC	CASDPQVSETQYF
TRBV25-1	once	TRBJ2-1	.	TGTGCCAGCAGTCCCTGGGACGGTCGGGGCGATGAGCAGTTCTTC	CASSPWDGRGDEQFF
TRBV6-5	.	TRBJ2-2	.	TGTGCCAGCAGTTATTCGGCTAGCTGGGGGGAGCTGTTTTTT	CASSYSASWGELFF
TRBV13	.	TRBJ2-7	TRBD1	TGTGCCAGCAGCTCAACGCCGGGACAGGGTACCGAGCAGTACTTC	CASSSTPGQGTEQYF
TRBV6-5	.	TRBJ2-1	.	TGTGCTTCATTCGGGGGTCGCAATGAGCAGTTCTTC	CASFGGRNEQFF
TRBV19	.	TRBJ2-2	.	TGTGCCAGTAGTATAGTCAGGAACACGGAGCTGTTTTTT	CASSIVRNTELFF
TRBV10-3	.	TRBJ2-3	TRBD2	TGTGCCATCAGGAGCGGGAGCCTCGGGATGATAGATACGCAGTATTTT	CAIRSGSLGMIDTQYF
TRBV2	.	TRBJ2-1	.	TGTGCCAGCAGACACTGGGCGACGGGGGACGACAATGAGCAGTTCTTC	CASRHWATGDDNEQFF
TRBV6-5	.	TRBJ2-7	.	TGTGCCAGCAGCTGGACAGTAAGCTCCTACGAGCAGTACTTC	CASSWTVSSYEQYF
TRBV21-1	.	TRBJ2-1	.	TGTGCCAGCAGCAAGTTAAAGGCCCATGGGGGACCAGTAAGGTTCACTGAGCAGTTCTTC	CASSKLKAHGGPVRFTEQFF
TRBV6-5	.	TRBJ2-5	.	TGTGCCAGCAGCCGGACCGAGCAAGAGACCCAGTACTTC	CASSRTEQETQYF
TRBV10-1	.	TRBJ2-1	.	TGCGCCAGCAGGTTTGGAGTTGAGCAGTTCTTC	CASRFGVEQFF
TRBV5-1	few	TRBJ2-7	TRBD2	TGCGCCAGCAGCTTGGCTCTAGCGGGAGTTGTGATGTACTTC	CASSLALAGVVMYF
TRBV4-1	.	TRBJ2-3	.	TGCGCCAGCAGCCCCGCCGAGGGCACAGATACGCAGTATTTT	CASSPAEGTDTQYF
TRBV29-1	few	TRBJ2-6	.	TGCAGCGTTGAAGACGGGTCTGGGGCCAACGTCCTGACTTTC	CSVEDGSGANVLTF
TRBV19	.	TRBJ2-7	TRBD1	TGTGCCAGTAGTCAAACGCCGGGACAGAGATACGAGCAGTACTTC	CASSQTPGQRYEQYF
TRBV7-9	.	TRBJ2-2	.	TGTGCCAGCAGCGCCGACAAAACCCGGAACACCGGGGAGCTGTTTTTT	CASSADKTRNTGELFF
TRBV6-4	once	TRBJ2-7	.	TGTGCCAGCTTAAGGGGGGGACTCGTCAGCTCCTACGAGCAGTACTTC	CASLRGGLVSSYEQYF
TRBV27	.	TRBJ2-1	TRBD2	TGTGCCAGCAGTTTAGCGGGGGGGCTCGATGAGCAGTTCTTC	CASSLAGGLDEQFF
TRBV29-1	.	TRBJ1-1	.	TGCAGCGCTGAAACGATGAACACTGAAGCTTTCTTT	CSAETMNTEAFF